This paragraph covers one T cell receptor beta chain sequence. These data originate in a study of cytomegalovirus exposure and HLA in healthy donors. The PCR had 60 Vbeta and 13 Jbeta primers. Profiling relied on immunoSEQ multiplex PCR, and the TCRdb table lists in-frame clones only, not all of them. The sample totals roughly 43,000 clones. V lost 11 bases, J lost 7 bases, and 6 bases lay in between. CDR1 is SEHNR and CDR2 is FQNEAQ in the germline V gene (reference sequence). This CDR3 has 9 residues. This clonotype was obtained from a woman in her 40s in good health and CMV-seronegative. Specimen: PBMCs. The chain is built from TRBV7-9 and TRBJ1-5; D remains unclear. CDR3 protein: CAVSQPQHF. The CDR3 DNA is TGTGCCGTGAGCCAGCCCCAGCATTTT.